The clone carrying this T cell receptor (beta chain) has only a few counts. Its antigen is still unknown. V dropped 5 bases and J dropped 0; count of bases not matched to a gene: 3. This CDR3 has 15 amino acids. The time point here: newly diagnosed GD, antithyroid drugs for less than 3 months. After RNA was extracted from PBMCs, the TCR library was made from it. The TCR beta library used iRepertoire HTBI primers with Arm-PCR amplification of CDR3. TCRdb reprocessed the multiplex PCR reads with MiXCR, giving one entry per CDR3 protein. Altogether 370,000 or so distinct CDR3 sequences are present, 16% being singletons, with the ten largest covering roughly a fifth. The entry originates in a study of regulatory T cells in long-lasting Graves disease. Study-level points and caveats: TRBV28, TRBJ1-2 and TRBJ2-5 were favored in persistent disease. The study found persistent patients shared more public clonotypes (roughly 3,000) than new patients (around 870).

The same sample was also studied in work on T cells in Graves' hyperthyroidism and ophthalmopathy. From that study: Lactation, pregnancy, other autoimmune disease or uncontrolled infection excluded patients. The TCR CDR3 was amplified in a first-round RT-PCR using the HTBI primer set.

The starting material was peripheral blood mononuclear cells (PBMCs), obtained at new diagnosis, from a patient treated with antithyroid drugs. The origin of this receptor is a woman aged 18-29 years with Graves disease. The chain joins TRBV12-3 or TRBV12-4 to TRBJ1-3; 8 bases align to TRBD1. CDR3 bases: TGTGCCAGCAGTCACGACAGGGGCTCTGGAAACACCATATATTTT. This codes for CASSHDRGSGNTIYF.